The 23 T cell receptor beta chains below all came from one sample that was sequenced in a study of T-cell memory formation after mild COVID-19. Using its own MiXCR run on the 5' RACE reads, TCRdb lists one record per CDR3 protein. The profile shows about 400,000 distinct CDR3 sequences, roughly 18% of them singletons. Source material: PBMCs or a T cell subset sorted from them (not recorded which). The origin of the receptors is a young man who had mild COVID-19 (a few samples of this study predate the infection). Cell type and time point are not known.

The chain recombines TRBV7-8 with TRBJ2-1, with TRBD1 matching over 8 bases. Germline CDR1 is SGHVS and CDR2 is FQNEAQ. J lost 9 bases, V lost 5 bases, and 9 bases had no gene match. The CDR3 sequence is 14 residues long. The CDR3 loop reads CASSEQGVDSEQFF. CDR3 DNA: TGTGCCAGCAGCGAACAGGGGGTTGATAGTGAGCAGTTCTTC.

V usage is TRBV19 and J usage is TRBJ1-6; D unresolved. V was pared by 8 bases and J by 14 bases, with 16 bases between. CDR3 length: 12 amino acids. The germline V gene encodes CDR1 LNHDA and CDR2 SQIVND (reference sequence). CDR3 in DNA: TGTGCCAGTCCTGGAAGGAGGAGGTCCCTCCACTTT. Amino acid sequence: CASPGRRRSLHF.

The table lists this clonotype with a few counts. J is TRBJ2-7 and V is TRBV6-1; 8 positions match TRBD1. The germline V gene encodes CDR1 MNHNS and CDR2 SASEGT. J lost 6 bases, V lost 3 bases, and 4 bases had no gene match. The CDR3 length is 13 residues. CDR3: CASSETGAGEQYF. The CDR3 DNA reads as TGTGCCAGCAGTGAGACAGGGGCCGGCGAGCAGTACTTC.

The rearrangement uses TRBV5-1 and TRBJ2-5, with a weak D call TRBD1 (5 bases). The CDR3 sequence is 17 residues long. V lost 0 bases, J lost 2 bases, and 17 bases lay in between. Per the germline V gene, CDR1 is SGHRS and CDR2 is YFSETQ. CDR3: CASSLAWVLGVQETQYF. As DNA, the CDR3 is TGCGCCAGCAGCTTGGCCTGGGTCTTAGGGGTACAAGAGACCCAGTACTTC.

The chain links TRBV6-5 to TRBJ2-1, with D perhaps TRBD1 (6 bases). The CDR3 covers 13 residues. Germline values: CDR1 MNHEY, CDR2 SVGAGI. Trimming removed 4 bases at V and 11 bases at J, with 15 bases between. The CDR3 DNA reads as TGTGCCAGCAGTTCCGGGACAAAGGAAAAGCAGTTCTTC. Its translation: CASSSGTKEKQFF.

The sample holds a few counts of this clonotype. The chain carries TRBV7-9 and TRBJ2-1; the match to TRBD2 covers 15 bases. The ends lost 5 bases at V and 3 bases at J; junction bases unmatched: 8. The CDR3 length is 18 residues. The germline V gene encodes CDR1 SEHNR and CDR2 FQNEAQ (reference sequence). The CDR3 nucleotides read TGTGCCAGCAGCCCGGGGACTAGCGGGGGGCACCACTACAATGAGCAGTTCTTC. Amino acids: CASSPGTSGGHHYNEQFF.

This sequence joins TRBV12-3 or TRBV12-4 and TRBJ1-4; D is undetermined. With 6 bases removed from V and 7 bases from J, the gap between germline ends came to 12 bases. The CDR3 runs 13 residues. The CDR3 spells CASRLTDGEKLFF. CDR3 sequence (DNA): TGTGCCAGCAGACTCACGGACGGTGAAAAACTGTTTTTT.

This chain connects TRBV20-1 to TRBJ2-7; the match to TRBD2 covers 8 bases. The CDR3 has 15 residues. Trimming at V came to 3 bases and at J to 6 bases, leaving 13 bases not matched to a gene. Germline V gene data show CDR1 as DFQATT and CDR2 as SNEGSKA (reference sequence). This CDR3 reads CSARRSGATLIEQYF. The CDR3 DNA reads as TGCAGTGCTAGGCGTAGCGGGGCCACCTTAATCGAGCAGTACTTC.

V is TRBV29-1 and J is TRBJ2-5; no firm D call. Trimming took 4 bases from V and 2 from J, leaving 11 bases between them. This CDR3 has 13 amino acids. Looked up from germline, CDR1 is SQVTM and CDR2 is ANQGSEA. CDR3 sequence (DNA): TGCAGCGTTGCCAAGGTGATACAAGAGACCCAGTACTTC. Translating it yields CSVAKVIQETQYF. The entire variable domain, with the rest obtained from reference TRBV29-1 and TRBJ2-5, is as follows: SAVISQKPSRDICQRGTSLTIQCQVDSQVTMMFWYRQQPGQSLTLIATANQGSEATYESGFVIDKFPISRPNLTFSTLTVSNMSPEDSSIYLCSVAKVIQETQYFGPGTRLLVL.

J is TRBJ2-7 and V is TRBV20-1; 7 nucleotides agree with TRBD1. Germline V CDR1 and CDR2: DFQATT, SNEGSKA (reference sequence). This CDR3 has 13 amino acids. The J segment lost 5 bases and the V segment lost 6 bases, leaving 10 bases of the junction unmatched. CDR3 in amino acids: CSAARDSVNEQYV. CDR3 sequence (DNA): TGCAGTGCCGCTCGGGACAGCGTCAACGAGCAGTACGTC.

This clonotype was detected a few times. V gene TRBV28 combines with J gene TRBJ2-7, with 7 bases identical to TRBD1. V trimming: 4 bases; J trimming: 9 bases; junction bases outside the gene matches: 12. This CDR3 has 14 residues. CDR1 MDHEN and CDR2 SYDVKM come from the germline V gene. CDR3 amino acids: CASSSGQDSSRQYV. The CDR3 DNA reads TGTGCCAGCAGTTCAGGACAGGACTCTAGCCGGCAGTACGTC.

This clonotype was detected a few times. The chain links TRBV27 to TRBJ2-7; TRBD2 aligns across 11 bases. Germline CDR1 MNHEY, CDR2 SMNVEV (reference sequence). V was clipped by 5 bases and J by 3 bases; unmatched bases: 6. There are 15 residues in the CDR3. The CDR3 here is CASSPYLAGGYEQYF. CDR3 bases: TGTGCCAGCAGTCCTTACCTAGCGGGGGGCTACGAGCAGTACTTC.

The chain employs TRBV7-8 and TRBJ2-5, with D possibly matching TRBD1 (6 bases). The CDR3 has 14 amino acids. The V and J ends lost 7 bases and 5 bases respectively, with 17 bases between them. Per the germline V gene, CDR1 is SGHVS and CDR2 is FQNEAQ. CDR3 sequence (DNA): TGTGCCAGCATCTTGGGGGACACCCGGGAGACCCAGTACTTC. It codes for CASILGDTRETQYF.

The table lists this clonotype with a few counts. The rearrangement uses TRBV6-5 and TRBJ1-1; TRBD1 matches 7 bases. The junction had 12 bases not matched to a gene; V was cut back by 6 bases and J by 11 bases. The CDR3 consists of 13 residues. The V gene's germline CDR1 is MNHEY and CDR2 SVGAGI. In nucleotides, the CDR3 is TGTGCCAGCAGCCTCCGGACAGGCCGGGTGGCTTTCTTT. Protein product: CASSLRTGRVAFF.

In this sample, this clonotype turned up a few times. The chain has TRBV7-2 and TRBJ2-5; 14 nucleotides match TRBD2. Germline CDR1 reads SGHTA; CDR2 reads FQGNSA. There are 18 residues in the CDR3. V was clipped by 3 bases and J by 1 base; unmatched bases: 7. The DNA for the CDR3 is TGTGCCAGCAGCTTCCTAGGACTAGCGGGGGGAAGCCAAGAGACCCAGTACTTC. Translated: CASSFLGLAGGSQETQYF.

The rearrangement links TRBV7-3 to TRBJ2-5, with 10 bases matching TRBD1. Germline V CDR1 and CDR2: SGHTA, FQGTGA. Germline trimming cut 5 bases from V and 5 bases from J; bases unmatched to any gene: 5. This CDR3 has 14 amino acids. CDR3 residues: CASSRDRGSETQYF. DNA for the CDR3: TGTGCCAGCAGCCGGGACAGGGGTTCGGAGACCCAGTACTTC.

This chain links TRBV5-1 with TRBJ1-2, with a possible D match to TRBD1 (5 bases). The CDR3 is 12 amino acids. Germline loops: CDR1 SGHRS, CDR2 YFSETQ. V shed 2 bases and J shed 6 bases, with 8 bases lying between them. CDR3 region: CASSFRADGYTF. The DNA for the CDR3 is TGCGCCAGCAGCTTCAGGGCGGATGGCTACACCTTC.

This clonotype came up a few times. CDR3 protein: CASYRGQTNEQFF. DNA for the CDR3: TGCGCCAGCTACCGGGGACAAACCAATGAGCAGTTCTTC. The gene calls are TRBV5-1 and TRBJ2-1; tentatively, D is TRBD1 (6 bases). The CDR3 extends over 13 amino acids. V lost 7 bases, J lost 6 bases, and 14 bases lay in between. CDR1 and CDR2 (germline): SGHRS, YFSETQ. Based on the CDR3 plus reference TRBV5-1 and TRBJ2-1, the full variable domain is KAGVTQTPRYLIKTRGQQVTLSCSPISGHRSVSWYQQTPGQGLQFLFEYFSETQRNKGNFPGRFSGRQFSNSRSEMNVSTLELGDSALYLCASYRGQTNEQFFGPGTRLTVL.

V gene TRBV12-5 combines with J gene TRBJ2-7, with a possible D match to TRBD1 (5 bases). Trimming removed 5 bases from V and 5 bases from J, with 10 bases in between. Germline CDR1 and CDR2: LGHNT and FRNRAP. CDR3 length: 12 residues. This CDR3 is CASGLQVHEQYF. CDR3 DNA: TGTGCTAGTGGTCTACAGGTCCACGAGCAGTACTTC.

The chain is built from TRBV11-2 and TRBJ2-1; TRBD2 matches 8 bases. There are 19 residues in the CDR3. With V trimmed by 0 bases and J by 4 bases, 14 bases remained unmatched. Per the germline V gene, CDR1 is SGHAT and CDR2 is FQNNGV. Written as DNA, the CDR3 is TGTGCCAGCAGCTTAGAAGGGGCAGAGGCGGGGGGTGTGTACAATGAGCAGTTCTTC. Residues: CASSLEGAEAGGVYNEQFF.

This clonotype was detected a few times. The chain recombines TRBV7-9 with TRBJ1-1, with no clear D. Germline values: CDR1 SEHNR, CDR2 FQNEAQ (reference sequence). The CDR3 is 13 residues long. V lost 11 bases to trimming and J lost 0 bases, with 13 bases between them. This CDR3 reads CAGRTEMNTEAFF. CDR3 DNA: TGTGCCGGAAGGACTGAGATGAACACTGAAGCTTTCTTT.

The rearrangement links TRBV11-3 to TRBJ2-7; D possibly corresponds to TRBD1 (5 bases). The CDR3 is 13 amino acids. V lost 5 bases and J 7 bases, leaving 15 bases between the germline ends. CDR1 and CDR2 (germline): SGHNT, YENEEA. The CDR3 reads CASSPGPGWEQYF. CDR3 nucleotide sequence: TGTGCCAGCAGCCCCGGCCCAGGGTGGGAGCAGTACTTC.

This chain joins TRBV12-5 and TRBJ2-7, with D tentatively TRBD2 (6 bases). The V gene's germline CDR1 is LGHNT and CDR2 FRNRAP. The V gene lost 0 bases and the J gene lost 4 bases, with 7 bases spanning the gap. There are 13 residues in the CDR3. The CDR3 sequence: CASGLVGRYEQYF. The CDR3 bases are TGTGCTAGTGGTTTGGTAGGGAGGTACGAGCAGTACTTC.